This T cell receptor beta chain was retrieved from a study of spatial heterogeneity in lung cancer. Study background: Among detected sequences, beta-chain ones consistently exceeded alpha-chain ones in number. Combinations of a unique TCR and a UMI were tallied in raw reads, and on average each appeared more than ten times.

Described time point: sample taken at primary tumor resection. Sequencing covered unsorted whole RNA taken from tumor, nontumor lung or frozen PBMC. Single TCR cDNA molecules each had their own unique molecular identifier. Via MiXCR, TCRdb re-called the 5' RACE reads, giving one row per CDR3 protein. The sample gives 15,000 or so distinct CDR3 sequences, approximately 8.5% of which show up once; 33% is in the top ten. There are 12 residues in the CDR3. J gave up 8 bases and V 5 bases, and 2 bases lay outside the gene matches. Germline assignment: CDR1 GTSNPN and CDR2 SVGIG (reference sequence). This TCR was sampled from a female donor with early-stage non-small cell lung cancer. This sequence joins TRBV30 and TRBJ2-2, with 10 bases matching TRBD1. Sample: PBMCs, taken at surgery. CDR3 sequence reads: CAWRQGAGELFF. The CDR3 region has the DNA TGTGCCTGGCGACAGGGGGCAGGGGAGCTGTTTTTT.